At least ten counts were recorded for the clone carrying this TCR beta chain. The CDR3 totals 18 residues. CDR1 and CDR2 (germline): MGHRA, YSYEKL. V lost 1 base, J lost 3 bases, and 20 bases lay in between. The use of previously described methods and listed TCR primers produced the bulk TCR libraries. Via MiXCR, TCRdb re-called the PCR reads, giving one row per CDR3 protein. The repertoire holds about 500,000 distinct CDR3 sequences, with around 25% as singletons. This sample was taken from a study of molecular identifiers for immune sequencing clone quantification. Study as a whole: For replicates, RNA isolated from roughly 21,000 or 96,000 naive CD8 cells was divided into five portions, of which four were sequenced.

This chain uses TRBV4-1 with TRBJ2-3; D possibly corresponds to TRBD2 (6 bases). This TCR came from a human donor in good health. Some libraries in this study had Jurkat cell RNA spiked in. The source material was naive CD8+ T cells from blood, with Jurkat cell RNA spiked in. Subset meaning: FACS-sorted CD8+CD4-CCR7+CD45RA+ naive T cells. This CDR3 reads CASSQGEGTPGVTDTQYF. DNA for the CDR3: TGCGCCAGCAGCCAAGGTGAAGGGACTCCTGGGGTGACAGATACGCAGTATTTT.